This TCR beta chain is drawn from a study of blood T cell repertoires in COVID-19. Across the study: COVID-19 samples collected from the United States, Italy and Spain covered acute and convalescent phases. From T cells, B-cell-depleted T cells, or PBMCs came the material, which was cDNA or gDNA.

The CDR3 totals 14 residues. The V and J ends lost 7 bases and 0 bases respectively, with 13 bases between them. CDR1 is SNHLY and CDR2 is FYNNEI in the germline V gene. In the authors' methods: Using reference gene primer amplification, nucleated cell counts were estimated. Produced via immunoSEQ multiplex PCR; TCRdb's table is partial and in-frame only. V and J calls and clone size are given by that table; D and trimming were obtained from the DNA. The sample lists roughly 78,000 clones, roughly 88% occurring once. J is TRBJ2-7 and V is TRBV2, with a tentative D call TRBD1 (5 bases). The source material was peripheral blood. This TCR was sampled from a man aged 50 or older with acute or convalescent COVID-19. CDR3 sequence: CASKQDISSYEQYF. CDR3 nucleotides: TGTGCCAGCAAACAGGACATTTCCTCCTACGAGCAGTACTTC.